The 32 T cell receptor beta chains listed next were all sequenced from one sample in a study of blood T cell repertoires in COVID-19. Method: immunoSEQ multiplex PCR; TCRdb's copy keeps in-frame clones and lacks some. Of about 300,000 clones in the sample, approximately 83% are singletons; the top ten hold 2.2%. Sequenced: PBMCs or T cells enriched from blood (not recorded which). Every receptor here comes from a man aged 25 to 40 who had recovered from COVID-19.

This chain links TRBV4-2 with TRBJ2-2; 7 nucleotides line up with TRBD2. The V gene's germline CDR1 is LGHNA and CDR2 YNFKEQ. V trimming: 4 bases; J trimming: 4 bases; junction bases outside the gene matches: 6. This CDR3 is 15 amino acids long. The CDR3 DNA is TGTGCCAGCAGCCCTGGACTAGAAGGCACCGGGGAGCTGTTTTTT. Translating it yields CASSPGLEGTGELFF.

V and J are TRBV7-3 and TRBJ2-5; possible D gene TRBD2, 5 bases. CDR1 is SGHTA and CDR2 is FQGTGA in the germline V gene. Trimming removed 2 bases at V and 4 bases at J, with 8 bases between. The CDR3 spans 13 residues. The CDR3 DNA reads as TGTGCCAGCAGCTTAGGGCGGGCAGAGACCCAGTACTTC. Protein sequence: CASSLGRAETQYF.

The V call is TRBV13, the J call TRBJ2-3; TRBD2 is a possible D gene (6 bases). CDR1 PRHDT and CDR2 FYEKMQ come from the germline V gene (reference sequence). The CDR3 totals 17 residues. With 5 bases removed from V and 7 bases from J, the gap between germline ends came to 25 bases. Here the CDR3 reads CASSTTITGGPTNTQYF. The CDR3 coding sequence is TGTGCCAGCAGCACGACTATTACCGGGGGTCCCACGAATACGCAGTATTTT.

The chain joins TRBV4-1 to TRBJ2-1; 11 bases align to TRBD2. This CDR3 has 17 residues. The J segment lost 1 base and the V segment lost 4 bases, leaving 6 bases of the junction unmatched. CDR1 and CDR2 (germline): MGHRA, YSYEKL. The CDR3 here is CASSLLAGGLSYNEQFF. In DNA, the CDR3 is TGCGCCAGCAGCCTTCTAGCGGGGGGCCTTTCCTACAATGAGCAGTTCTTC.

CDR3 amino acids: CASSLSTGRDSPLHF. The CDR3 nucleotides are TGTGCCAGCAGCCTATCGACAGGGAGAGATTCACCCCTCCACTTT. The chain joins TRBV2 to TRBJ1-6; 7 bases map to TRBD1. The CDR3 is 15 residues long. Germline V gives CDR1 SNHLY, CDR2 FYNNEI. Germline trimming cut 6 bases from V and 8 bases from J; bases unmatched to any gene: 10.

V and J are TRBV19 and TRBJ1-5; D may be TRBD1 (6 bases). Trimming pared 4 bases from V and 4 bases from J, leaving 17 bases between. Germline V gene sequence: CDR1 LNHDA, CDR2 SQIVND (reference sequence). The CDR3 length is 16 residues. CDR3 sequence reads: CASSRSKQGGNQPQHF. Written as DNA, the CDR3 is TGTGCCAGTAGTAGGAGCAAACAGGGAGGGAATCAGCCCCAGCATTTT. The variable domain in full, completed from reference TRBV19 and TRBJ1-5, reads DGGITQSPKYLFRKEGQNVTLSCEQNLNHDAMYWYRQDPGQGLRLIYYSQIVNDFQKGDIAEGYSVSREKKESFPLTVTSAQKNPTAFYLCASSRSKQGGNQPQHFGDGTRLSIL.

The chain is built from TRBV7-8 and TRBJ1-1, with D possibly matching TRBD1 (5 bases). This CDR3 has 17 residues. V lost 5 bases to trimming and J lost 4 bases, with 23 bases between them. Germline CDR1 is SGHVS and CDR2 is FQNEAQ. CDR3 sequence: CASSPTYYPGRVTEAFF. CDR3 sequence (DNA): TGTGCCAGCAGCCCAACCTACTATCCAGGGAGGGTCACTGAAGCTTTCTTT. The full variable domain, in which reference TRBV7-8 and TRBJ1-1 provide the parts outside the CDR3, is GAGVSQSPRYKVAKRGQDVALRCDPISGHVSLFWYQQALGQGPEFLTYFQNEAQLDKSGLPSDRFFAERPEGSVSTLKIQRTQQEDSAVYLCASSPTYYPGRVTEAFFGQGTRLTVV.

V usage is TRBV5-1 and J usage is TRBJ1-1, with a weak D call TRBD1 (6 bases). Germline assignment: CDR1 SGHRS and CDR2 YFSETQ. The germline V and J ends were trimmed by 0 bases and 6 bases, with 15 bases remaining between them. CDR3 length equals 15 residues. The DNA of the CDR3 is TGCGCCAGCAGCTTGGCTGGGGGCGCAGTATCTGAAGCTTTCTTT. Protein: CASSLAGGAVSEAFF.

The chain joins TRBV7-9 to TRBJ1-5; TRBD1 matches at 10 bases. CDR1 is SEHNR, CDR2 FQNEAQ, per germline (reference sequence). Unmatched junction bases numbered 6, after V lost 5 bases and J lost 5 bases. This CDR3 spans 15 amino acids. The CDR3 region is CASSRGQGIDQPQHF. CDR3 nucleotides: TGTGCCAGCAGCCGGGGACAGGGGATTGATCAGCCCCAGCATTTT. The full variable domain, its missing parts supplied by reference TRBV7-9 and TRBJ1-5, is DTGVSQNPRHKITKRGQNVTFRCDPISEHNRLYWYRQTLGQGPEFLTYFQNEAQLEKSRLLSDRFSAERPKGSFSTLEIQRTEQGDSAMYLCASSRGQGIDQPQHFGDGTRLSIL.

The CDR3 DNA reads TGTGCCAGCAGTGAGGGCCGACAGGCTATCTATGGCTACACCTTC. Translating it yields CASSEGRQAIYGYTF. The rearrangement links TRBV2 to TRBJ1-2; tentatively, D is TRBD1 (6 bases). The CDR3 contains 15 residues. V shed 3 bases and J shed 4 bases, with 15 bases lying between them. CDR1 is SNHLY and CDR2 is FYNNEI in the germline V gene.

The chain is built from TRBV5-5 and TRBJ1-6, with D perhaps matching TRBD1 (6 bases). The germline V and J ends were trimmed by 4 bases and 0 bases, with 11 bases remaining between them. CDR1 is SGHKS, CDR2 YYEKEE, per germline (reference sequence). This CDR3 is 16 amino acids long. CDR3 sequence reads: CASSRQGSSYNSPLHF. The CDR3 DNA reads TGTGCCAGCAGCAGGCAGGGGAGCTCCTATAATTCACCCCTCCACTTT. The variable domain in full, completed from reference TRBV5-5 and TRBJ1-6, reads DAGVTQSPTHLIKTRGQQVTLRCSPISGHKSVSWYQQVLGQGPQFIFQYYEKEERGRGNFPDRFSARQFPNYSSELNVNALLLGDSALYLCASSRQGSSYNSPLHFGNGTRLTVT.

The gene calls are TRBV2 and TRBJ2-3; the D gene is possibly TRBD1 (6 bases). Trimming pared 5 bases from V and 2 bases from J, leaving 17 bases between. The germline V gene encodes CDR1 SNHLY and CDR2 FYNNEI. The CDR3 extends over 16 amino acids. Here the CDR3 DNA reads TGTGCCAGCAGTTTCGAATCGGGACACTACACAGATACGCAGTATTTT. Amino acids: CASSFESGHYTDTQYF.

This sequence joins TRBV5-6 and TRBJ2-7; D is perhaps TRBD1 (6 bases). V was trimmed by 4 bases and J by 0 bases, leaving 11 bases between them. The CDR3 extends over 14 amino acids. Germline CDR1 reads SGHDT; CDR2 reads YYEEEE. In DNA form, the CDR3 reads TGTGCCAGCAGCCCTCAGGGGCCCTCCTACGAGCAGTACTTC. This codes for CASSPQGPSYEQYF.

The chain has TRBV6-4 and TRBJ2-7, with 9 bases that match TRBD1. The CDR3 sequence is 14 residues long. The germline CDR1 and CDR2 sequences are MRHNA and SNTAGT. The junction had 8 bases not matched to a gene; V was cut back by 10 bases and J by 1 base. As DNA, the CDR3 is TGTGCCACCAACAGGGGGCGCGGGTCCTACGAGCAGTACTTC. Translating it yields CATNRGRGSYEQYF.

The chain combines TRBV27 with TRBJ2-1; D is undetermined. Germline V gives CDR1 MNHEY, CDR2 SMNVEV (reference sequence). The CDR3 spans 10 residues. The V and J ends lost 4 bases and 12 bases respectively, with 7 bases between them. CDR3 coding DNA: TGTGCCAGCAGTTCATTTTTGCAGTTCTTC. Its translation: CASSSFLQFF.

The rearrangement links TRBV19 to TRBJ2-2; possible D gene TRBD2, 5 bases. Germline CDR1 LNHDA, CDR2 SQIVND (reference sequence). This CDR3 spans 12 amino acids. The ends were cut back, 6 bases at V and 7 bases at J, with 9 bases in the middle. Written as DNA, the CDR3 is TGTGCCAGTAGCCGAGCGGTCGGGGAGCTGTTTTTT. This sequence encodes CASSRAVGELFF.

This sequence joins TRBV11-2 and TRBJ1-1, with D unresolved. Trimming cost V 5 bases and J 5 bases, with 18 bases left between them. The CDR3 runs 15 residues. Germline CDR1 and CDR2: SGHAT and FQNNGV. In DNA form, the CDR3 reads TGTGCCAGCAGCCTAATTCCAGGAGGTCGGACTGAAGCTTTCTTT. The encoded protein is CASSLIPGGRTEAFF.

The chain recombines TRBV6-4 with TRBJ2-2, with 9 bases aligning to TRBD1. V lost 6 bases to trimming and J lost 4 bases; unmatched junction nucleotides: 6. The V gene's germline CDR1 is MRHNA and CDR2 SNTAGT. This CDR3 region has 15 residues. CDR3 amino acids: CASRTGGAGTGELFF. As DNA, the CDR3 is TGTGCCAGCAGAACAGGGGGCGCGGGCACCGGGGAGCTGTTTTTT.

The rearrangement links TRBV19 to TRBJ2-5; the D gene is possibly TRBD2 (5 bases). The CDR3 contains 14 residues. Germline V lookup: CDR1 LNHDA, CDR2 SQIVND (reference sequence). The V gene lost 3 bases and the J gene lost 5 bases, with 13 bases spanning the gap. CDR3 nucleotides: TGTGCCAGTAGTATTATGGCGGGCCAGGAGACCCAGTACTTC. It yields the protein CASSIMAGQETQYF.

This sequence joins TRBV11-1 and TRBJ1-1; no clear D. Between the trimmed V and J ends, which lost 7 bases and 1 base, there was a span of 10 bases. This CDR3 has 13 amino acids. Per the germline V gene, CDR1 is SGHAT and CDR2 is FQDESV (reference sequence). The DNA for the CDR3 is TGTGCCAGCAACGAATGGGCGAACACTGAAGCTTTCTTT. It yields the protein CASNEWANTEAFF.

The chain carries TRBV11-3 and TRBJ2-2, with 12 positions matching TRBD2. This CDR3 contains 17 residues. V trimming: 1 base; J trimming: 7 bases; junction bases outside the gene matches: 7. The V gene's germline CDR1 is SGHNT and CDR2 YENEEA. The CDR3 region is CASSLVASGGAFGELFF. In DNA, the CDR3 is TGTGCCAGCAGCTTAGTGGCTAGCGGGGGGGCCTTCGGGGAGCTGTTTTTT.

The V gene is TRBV2, the J gene TRBJ1-2; the D gene is possibly TRBD1 (6 bases). The CDR3 spans 13 residues. V was pared by 2 bases and J by 7 bases, with 11 bases between. Per germline, CDR1 SNHLY and CDR2 FYNNEI. CDR3: CASSETGGAGYTF. The CDR3 DNA sequence: TGTGCCAGCAGTGAAACGGGGGGGGCTGGCTACACCTTC.

The chain couples TRBV19 to TRBJ1-1; 7 bases are shared with TRBD1. Germline assignment: CDR1 LNHDA and CDR2 SQIVND (reference sequence). Trimming cost V 3 bases and J 8 bases; bases outside gene matches: 6. This CDR3 comprises 13 residues. The CDR3 is CASSMGDSQEAFF. CDR3 sequence (DNA): TGTGCCAGTAGTATGGGGGACAGCCAAGAAGCTTTCTTT.

J is TRBJ2-5 and V is TRBV6-1; no clear D. The CDR3 has 11 residues. V gave up 2 bases and J gave up 6 bases, with 4 bases separating them. Per the germline V gene, CDR1 is MNHNS and CDR2 is SASEGT. The CDR3 here is CASSESKTQYF. Written as DNA, the CDR3 is TGTGCCAGCAGTGAATCAAAGACCCAGTACTTC.

The chain employs TRBV19 and TRBJ1-4, with 11 nucleotides matching TRBD1. The CDR3 contains 15 residues. The germline CDR1 and CDR2 sequences are LNHDA and SQIVND (reference sequence). V lost 7 bases and J lost 8; bases outside the gene matches: 9. The CDR3 region is CASKNGQGAWEKLFF. In DNA form, the CDR3 reads TGTGCCAGTAAGAACGGACAGGGGGCTTGGGAAAAACTGTTTTTT.

The chain has TRBV30 and TRBJ2-7; 7 bases align to TRBD1. The CDR3 totals 12 residues. Germline lookup yields CDR1 GTSNPN and CDR2 SVGIG (reference sequence). V was pared by 3 bases and J by 2 bases, with 1 base of the junction left unmatched. CDR3 amino acids: CAWRQGAYEQYF. The CDR3 bases are TGTGCCTGGAGGCAGGGGGCCTACGAGCAGTACTTC.

The chain has TRBV7-3 and TRBJ2-2; no clear D. V dropped 3 bases and J dropped 7 bases, with 9 bases sitting between them. The CDR3 runs to 13 residues. Germline CDR1 is SGHTA and CDR2 is FQGTGA. The CDR3 coding sequence is TGTGCCAGCAGCTTCATAGAAAACGGGGAGCTGTTTTTT. Translation gives CASSFIENGELFF.

The chain recombines TRBV5-4 with TRBJ1-2, with D possibly being TRBD1 (6 bases). The CDR3 has 15 amino acids. The V end was cut by 0 bases, the J end by 8 bases, with 17 bases between. CDR1 and CDR2 (germline): SGHNT, YYREEE (reference sequence). CDR3 in DNA: TGTGCCAGCAGCTTGGACGGGGGGCGGAGTGCGGGCTACACCTTC. Translation: CASSLDGGRSAGYTF.

This clone was counted a single time. The V gene is TRBV4-2, the J gene TRBJ2-7, with D possibly matching TRBD2 (5 bases). Trimming removed 2 bases at V and 5 bases at J, with 13 bases between. From germline, CDR1 is LGHNA and CDR2 YNFKEQ. CDR3 length equals 14 residues. The CDR3 sequence: CASSQSTRSDEQYF. Here the CDR3 DNA reads TGTGCCAGCAGCCAATCAACTAGGTCCGACGAGCAGTACTTC.

The J gene is TRBJ2-3, the V gene TRBV28; TRBD2 agrees at 8 bases. CDR1 is MDHEN and CDR2 is SYDVKM in the germline V gene. This CDR3 has 14 amino acids. V lost 9 bases, J lost 2 bases, and 7 bases stayed unmatched. DNA for the CDR3: TGTGCCAGTATGCGGGGGGCAGACACAGATACGCAGTATTTT. It encodes CASMRGADTDTQYF.

This clone was seen at least ten times. The rearrangement joins TRBV27 to TRBJ1-1; 8 bases match TRBD1. Germline V gene sequence: CDR1 MNHEY, CDR2 SMNVEV (reference sequence). V gave up 7 bases and J gave up 1 base; unmatched junction bases: 5. CDR3 length: 14 residues. CDR3 in DNA: TGTGCCAGCAACCGACAGGGGCCGAACACTGAAGCTTTCTTT. This gives the protein CASNRQGPNTEAFF.

The chain links TRBV9 to TRBJ2-3, with 8 bases identical to TRBD1. The CDR3 is 16 residues long. Germline trimming cut 5 bases from V and 2 bases from J; bases unmatched to any gene: 10. Germline V gene data show CDR1 as SGDLS and CDR2 as YYNGEE. The CDR3 coding sequence is TGTGCCAGCAGTGACACCGGGACAGGCCTCACAGATACGCAGTATTTT. This encodes CASSDTGTGLTDTQYF.